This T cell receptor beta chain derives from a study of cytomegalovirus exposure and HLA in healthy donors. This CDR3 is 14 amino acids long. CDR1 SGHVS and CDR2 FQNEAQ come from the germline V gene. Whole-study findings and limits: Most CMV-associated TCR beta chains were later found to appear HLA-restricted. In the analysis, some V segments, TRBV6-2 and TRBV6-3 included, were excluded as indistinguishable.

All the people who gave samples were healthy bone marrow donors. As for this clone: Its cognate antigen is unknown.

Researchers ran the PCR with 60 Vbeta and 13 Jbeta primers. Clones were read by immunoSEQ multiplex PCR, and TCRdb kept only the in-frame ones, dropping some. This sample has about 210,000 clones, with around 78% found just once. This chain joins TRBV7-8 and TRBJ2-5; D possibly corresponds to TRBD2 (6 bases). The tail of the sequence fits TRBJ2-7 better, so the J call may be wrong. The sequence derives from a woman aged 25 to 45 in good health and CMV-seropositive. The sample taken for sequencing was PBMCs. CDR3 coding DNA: TGTGCCAGCAGCTTAGCGGCGGGGACCTACGAGCAGTACTTC. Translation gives CASSLAAGTYEQYF.